This TCR beta chain was recorded in a study of blood T cells in healthy people across ages. V trimming: 5 bases; J trimming: 2 bases; junction bases outside the gene matches: 8. Germline V gene data show CDR1 as MNHEY and CDR2 as SMNVEV (reference sequence). The length of the CDR3 is 16 residues. Using a J-beta primer mix together with a sample-barcoded 5' primer, a second PCR was run for roughly 6 to 12 cycles. TCRdb fed the 5' RACE reads into MiXCR, producing one record per CDR3 protein. The table has about 1.8 million distinct CDR3 sequences, roughly 52% seen once. This receptor was identified in a woman aged 40 to 50 in good health. Sequenced input: blood. The chain has TRBV27 and TRBJ2-1; 8 positions agree with TRBD2. As DNA, the CDR3 is TGTGCCAGCAGTGGCTCTGCGGGGGGTACCTACAATGAGCAGTTCTTC. Its translation: CASSGSAGGTYNEQFF.